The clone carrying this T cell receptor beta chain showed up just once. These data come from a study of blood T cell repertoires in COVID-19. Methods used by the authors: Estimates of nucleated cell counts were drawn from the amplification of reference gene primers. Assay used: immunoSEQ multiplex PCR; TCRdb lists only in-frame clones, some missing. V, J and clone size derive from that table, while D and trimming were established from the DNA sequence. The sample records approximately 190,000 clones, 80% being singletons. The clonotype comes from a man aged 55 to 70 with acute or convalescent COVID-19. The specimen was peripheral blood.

Written as DNA, the CDR3 is TGTGCCAGCAGCCGGGGGAGCGGGGGGTTACTCTACGAGCAGTACTTC. Protein: CASSRGSGGLLYEQYF. The chain combines TRBV11-1 with TRBJ2-7; 9 bases agree with TRBD2. The CDR3 totals 16 residues. The ends lost 5 bases at V and 3 bases at J; junction bases unmatched: 11. Germline V CDR1 and CDR2: SGHAT, FQDESV (reference sequence).